These T cell receptor beta chains were read from a single sample in a study of shared clonotypes between healthy human individuals. Sequencing was performed with immunoSEQ multiplex PCR; in TCRdb, only in-frame clones are kept and a portion is missing. The repertoire holds millions of clones, more than 85% seen once, with 0.35% to 0.5% in the top ten. What was sequenced was naive CD4+ T cells from PBMCs. The receptors were sampled from a man younger than 35 in good health. Some clones in this sample may be carry-over from other donors' samples. CDR3s include the opening cysteine and the closing phenylalanine or tryptophan. Each record gives: clone size, D gene, V gene, J gene, CDR3 protein, CDR3 DNA. D genes are given only for firm matches. Rows give clone size only sometimes, using once, few, many, or a class for an expanded clone.

size: -
D: -
V: TRBV11-2
J: TRBJ2-2
CDR3: CASSPWAGNTGELFF
DNA: TGTGCCAGCAGCCCCTGGGCCGGCAACACCGGGGAGCTGTTTTTT

size: -
D: TRBD2
V: TRBV4-1
J: TRBJ2-3
CDR3: CASSQILAGGPGDTQYF
DNA: TGCGCCAGCAGCCAAATTTTAGCGGGAGGGCCGGGAGATACGCAGTATTTT

size: -
D: -
V: TRBV18
J: TRBJ2-1
CDR3: CASSPPVRREYNEQFF
DNA: TGTGCCAGCTCACCACCGGTGCGGCGAGAGTACAATGAGCAGTTCTTC

size: -
D: -
V: TRBV2
J: TRBJ2-5
CDR3: CASSQGTYQETQYF
DNA: TGTGCCAGCAGCCAAGGGACATATCAAGAGACCCAGTACTTC

size: -
D: -
V: TRBV9
J: TRBJ2-2
CDR3: CASRVTGLNTGELFF
DNA: TGTGCCAGCAGGGTGACGGGACTTAACACCGGGGAGCTGTTTTTT

size: -
D: -
V: TRBV9
J: TRBJ1-2
CDR3: CASSVIQGSYGYTF
DNA: TGTGCCAGCAGCGTAATCCAGGGTAGCTATGGCTACACCTTC

size: -
D: -
V: TRBV9
J: TRBJ1-1
CDR3: CASSMGPRTEAFF
DNA: TGTGCCAGCAGCATGGGCCCTCGGACTGAAGCTTTCTTT

size: few
D: -
V: TRBV11-3
J: TRBJ1-1
CDR3: CASSLGGNTEAFF
DNA: TGTGCCAGCAGCTTGGGGGGGAACACTGAAGCTTTCTTT

size: -
D: TRBD1
V: TRBV27
J: TRBJ1-1
CDR3: CASSSNRGAEAFF
DNA: TGTGCCAGCAGTTCGAACAGGGGCGCGGAAGCTTTCTTT

size: -
D: TRBD2
V: TRBV7-8
J: TRBJ2-7
CDR3: CASSLVSGGGGWSYEQYF
DNA: TGTGCCAGCAGCTTAGTTTCCGGCGGCGGGGGATGGTCCTACGAGCAGTACTTC

size: -
D: TRBD2
V: TRBV7-2
J: TRBJ2-3
CDR3: CASSWGLAGGGTDTQYF
DNA: TGTGCCAGCAGCTGGGGACTAGCGGGAGGTGGCACAGATACGCAGTATTTT

size: -
D: -
V: TRBV7-3
J: TRBJ2-6
CDR3: CASSARGVPGANVLTF
DNA: TGTGCCAGCAGCGCAAGGGGGGTCCCTGGGGCCAACGTCCTGACTTTC

size: once
D: -
V: TRBV28
J: TRBJ2-1
CDR3: CASSFNDIPYNEQFF
DNA: TGTGCCAGCAGTTTTAATGACATTCCCTACAATGAGCAGTTCTTC

size: -
D: TRBD1
V: TRBV10-3
J: TRBJ2-3
CDR3: CAISAQGAYGTDTQYF
DNA: TGTGCCATCAGTGCGCAGGGGGCATACGGCACAGATACGCAGTATTTT

size: -
D: TRBD2
V: TRBV28
J: TRBJ2-2
CDR3: CASSLGLAGGPPGELFF
DNA: TGTGCCAGCAGTTTGGGACTAGCGGGAGGGCCTCCCGGGGAGCTGTTTTTT

size: -
D: -
V: TRBV5-1
J: TRBJ1-1
CDR3: CASSLTENTEAFF
DNA: TGCGCCAGCAGCTTAACAGAGAACACTGAAGCTTTCTTT

size: -
D: -
V: TRBV7-8
J: TRBJ1-4
CDR3: CASSQGGHLGEKLFF
DNA: TGTGCCAGCAGCCAGGGAGGACACCTGGGTGAAAAACTGTTTTTT

size: -
D: TRBD1
V: TRBV5-1
J: TRBJ1-2
CDR3: CASSLGGTGEIYGYTF
DNA: TGCGCCAGCAGCTTGGGAGGGACAGGGGAAATCTATGGCTACACCTTC

size: -
D: -
V: TRBV18
J: TRBJ1-2
CDR3: CASSLQISYGYTF
DNA: TGTGCCAGCTCACTACAGATCTCCTATGGCTACACCTTC

size: once
D: -
V: TRBV5-1
J: TRBJ1-1
CDR3: CASSLDPGNTEAFF
DNA: TGCGCCAGCAGCCTCGATCCAGGGAACACTGAAGCTTTCTTT

size: -
D: TRBD1
V: TRBV5-1
J: TRBJ1-1
CDR3: CASSEQGGTEAFF
DNA: TGCGCCAGCAGCGAACAGGGGGGCACTGAAGCTTTCTTT

size: -
D: TRBD1
V: TRBV18
J: TRBJ2-7
CDR3: CASSPPSPGQGYEQYF
DNA: TGTGCCAGCTCACCACCAAGCCCAGGACAGGGGTACGAGCAGTACTTC

size: -
D: TRBD1
V: TRBV19
J: TRBJ2-3
CDR3: CASRVTGADTQYF
DNA: TGTGCCAGTAGAGTGACAGGGGCAGATACGCAGTATTTT

size: -
D: -
V: TRBV6-1
J: TRBJ2-7
CDR3: CASSEGGMYEQYF
DNA: TGTGCCAGCAGTGAAGGGGGAATGTACGAGCAGTACTTC

size: -
D: -
V: TRBV28
J: TRBJ1-3
CDR3: CASVASNRNTIYF
DNA: TGTGCCAGCGTTGCCTCCAACCGAAACACCATATATTTT

size: -
D: -
V: TRBV29-1
J: TRBJ1-3
CDR3: CSVEGAGNTIYF
DNA: TGCAGCGTTGAAGGTGCTGGAAACACCATATATTTT

size: -
D: TRBD1
V: TRBV7-2
J: TRBJ1-3
CDR3: CASRPTGSGNTIYF
DNA: TGTGCCAGCAGGCCGACAGGGTCTGGAAACACCATATATTTT

size: -
D: -
V: TRBV27
J: TRBJ2-7
CDR3: CASSLAGTPAYEQYF
DNA: TGTGCCAGCAGCCTAGCCGGGACTCCTGCCTACGAGCAGTACTTC

size: few
D: TRBD1
V: TRBV10-3
J: TRBJ1-2
CDR3: CAISGTGAPGYGYTF
DNA: TGTGCCATCAGCGGGACAGGTGCCCCGGGCTATGGCTACACCTTC

size: -
D: -
V: TRBV6-1
J: TRBJ1-1
CDR3: CASSEGISLNTEAFF
DNA: TGTGCCAGCAGTGAGGGTATCAGTTTGAACACTGAAGCTTTCTTT

size: -
D: -
V: TRBV7-6
J: TRBJ2-7
CDR3: CASSLGSTGEQYF
DNA: TGTGCCAGCAGCTTAGGTTCCACTGGGGAGCAGTACTTC

size: -
D: TRBD2
V: TRBV5-1
J: TRBJ2-3
CDR3: CASSPWTSGTNTDTQYF
DNA: TGCGCCAGCAGCCCCTGGACTAGCGGGACTAACACAGATACGCAGTATTTT

size: -
D: -
V: TRBV5-6
J: TRBJ2-1
CDR3: CASSFYGPLNEQFF
DNA: TGTGCCAGCAGCTTTTACGGGCCTCTCAATGAGCAGTTCTTC

size: once
D: -
V: TRBV27
J: TRBJ2-1
CDR3: CASSLRGIYVNEQFF
DNA: TGTGCCAGCAGTTTACGGGGGATCTACGTGAATGAGCAGTTCTTC

size: -
D: -
V: TRBV18
J: TRBJ2-7
CDR3: CASSPGRDTYEQYF
DNA: TGTGCCAGCTCACCCGGCAGGGATACCTACGAGCAGTACTTC

size: -
D: -
V: TRBV11-2
J: TRBJ2-5
CDR3: CASSLESAQETQYF
DNA: TGTGCCAGCAGCTTAGAAAGCGCCCAAGAGACCCAGTACTTC

size: -
D: -
V: TRBV6-1
J: TRBJ2-7
CDR3: CASSVRDGNSYEQYF
DNA: TGTGCCAGCAGTGTCCGGGACGGGAACTCCTACGAGCAGTACTTC

size: -
D: TRBD2
V: TRBV30
J: TRBJ2-3
CDR3: CAWSSGRANIADTQYF
DNA: TGTGCCTGGAGTAGCGGGAGGGCCAATATCGCAGATACGCAGTATTTT

size: -
D: TRBD1
V: TRBV2
J: TRBJ1-1
CDR3: CASRETGVNTEAFF
DNA: TGTGCCAGCAGAGAGACAGGGGTGAACACTGAAGCTTTCTTT

size: -
D: -
V: TRBV18
J: TRBJ2-3
CDR3: CASSRAERGTDTQYF
DNA: TGTGCCAGCTCACGCGCCGAGAGAGGCACAGATACGCAGTATTTT

size: -
D: -
V: TRBV5-1
J: TRBJ2-5
CDR3: CASRDGAQETQYF
DNA: TGCGCCAGCAGGGACGGCGCCCAAGAGACCCAGTACTTC

size: -
D: -
V: TRBV11-2
J: TRBJ2-2
CDR3: CASAMGGNTGELFF
DNA: TGTGCCAGCGCCATGGGGGGGAACACCGGGGAGCTGTTTTTT

size: once
D: TRBD1
V: TRBV5-1
J: TRBJ2-2
CDR3: CASSLLGQGVTGELFF
DNA: TGCGCCAGCAGCTTGCTTGGACAGGGGGTCACCGGGGAGCTGTTTTTT

size: -
D: TRBD1
V: TRBV10-2
J: TRBJ2-7
CDR3: CASTGTGGVNEQYF
DNA: TGCGCCAGCACGGGAACAGGGGGCGTGAACGAGCAGTACTTC

size: -
D: TRBD1
V: TRBV18
J: TRBJ1-5
CDR3: CASSPGQGAVQPQHF
DNA: TGTGCCAGCTCACCAGGACAGGGGGCTGTTCAGCCCCAGCATTTT

size: -
D: TRBD1
V: TRBV28
J: TRBJ1-4
CDR3: CASSVHPGQDRGKLFF
DNA: TGTGCCAGCAGCGTTCATCCGGGACAGGACCGTGGAAAACTGTTTTTT

size: -
D: TRBD1
V: TRBV5-1
J: TRBJ2-2
CDR3: CASSSGQAGELFF
DNA: TGCGCCAGCAGCTCAGGACAGGCCGGGGAGCTGTTTTTT

size: -
D: TRBD2
V: TRBV7-9
J: TRBJ2-5
CDR3: CASSSTGGPGETQYF
DNA: TGTGCCAGCAGCTCGACGGGAGGACCAGGAGAGACCCAGTACTTC

size: -
D: -
V: TRBV9
J: TRBJ2-2
CDR3: CASRGARGSDRNTGELFF
DNA: TGTGCCAGCAGGGGGGCCCGGGGTTCGGACAGGAACACCGGGGAGCTGTTTTTT